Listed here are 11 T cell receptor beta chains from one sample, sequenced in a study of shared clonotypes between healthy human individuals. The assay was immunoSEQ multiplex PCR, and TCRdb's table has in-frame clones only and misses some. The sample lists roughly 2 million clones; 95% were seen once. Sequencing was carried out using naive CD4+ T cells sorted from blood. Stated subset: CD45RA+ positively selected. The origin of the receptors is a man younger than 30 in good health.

CDR3 loop: CASSLGGDLTDTQYF. Written as DNA, the CDR3 is TGTGCCAGCAGCCTGGGGGGGGACCTCACAGATACGCAGTATTTT. This chain links TRBV5-4 with TRBJ2-3; TRBD2 aligns across 7 bases. The CDR3 has 15 amino acids. Looked up from germline, CDR1 is SGHNT and CDR2 is YYREEE (reference sequence). V dropped 4 bases and J dropped 2; count of bases not matched to a gene: 7.

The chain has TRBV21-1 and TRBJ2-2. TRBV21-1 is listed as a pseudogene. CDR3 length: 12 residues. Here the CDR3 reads CASSKVTGELFF. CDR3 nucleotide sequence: TGTGCCAGCAGCAAAGTGACGGGGGAGCTGTTTTTT.

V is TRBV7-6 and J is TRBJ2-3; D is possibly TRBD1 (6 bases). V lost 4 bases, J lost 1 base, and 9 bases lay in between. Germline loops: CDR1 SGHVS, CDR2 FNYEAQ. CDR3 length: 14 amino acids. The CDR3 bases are TGTGCCAGCAGCTGGGACACCCGCACAGATACGCAGTATTTT. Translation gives CASSWDTRTDTQYF.

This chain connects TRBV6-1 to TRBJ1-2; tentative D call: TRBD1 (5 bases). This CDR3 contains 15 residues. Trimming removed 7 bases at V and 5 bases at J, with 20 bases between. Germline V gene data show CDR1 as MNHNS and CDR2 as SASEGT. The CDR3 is CASTEVRSKGYGYTF. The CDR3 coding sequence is TGTGCCAGCACCGAAGTTCGGAGCAAGGGGTATGGCTACACCTTC.

The CDR3 DNA reads as TGCGCCAGCAGCGTTACTAGCGACACAGATACGCAGTATTTT. This gives the protein CASSVTSDTDTQYF. The gene calls are TRBV5-1 and TRBJ2-3, with 7 bases that match TRBD2. Trimming cost V 4 bases and J 2 bases; bases outside gene matches: 4. The CDR3 is 14 amino acids. Germline V gives CDR1 SGHRS, CDR2 YFSETQ.

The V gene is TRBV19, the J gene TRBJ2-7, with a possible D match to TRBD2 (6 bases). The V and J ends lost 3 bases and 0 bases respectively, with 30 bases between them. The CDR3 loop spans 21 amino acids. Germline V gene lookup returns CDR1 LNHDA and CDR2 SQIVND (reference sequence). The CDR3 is CASSIGPTTWRGTPVSYEQYF. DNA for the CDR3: TGTGCCAGTAGTATTGGACCGACGACTTGGCGGGGCACCCCAGTCTCCTACGAGCAGTACTTC. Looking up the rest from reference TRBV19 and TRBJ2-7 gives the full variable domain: DGGITQSPKYLFRKEGQNVTLSCEQNLNHDAMYWYRQDPGQGLRLIYYSQIVNDFQKGDIAEGYSVSREKKESFPLTVTSAQKNPTAFYLCASSIGPTTWRGTPVSYEQYFGPGTRLTVT.

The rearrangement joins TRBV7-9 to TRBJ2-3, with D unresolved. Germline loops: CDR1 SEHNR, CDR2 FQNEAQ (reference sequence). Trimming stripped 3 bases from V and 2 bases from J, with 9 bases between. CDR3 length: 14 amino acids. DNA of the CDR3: TGTGCCAGCAGCTTCAGGCAAAACACAGATACGCAGTATTTT. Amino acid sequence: CASSFRQNTDTQYF. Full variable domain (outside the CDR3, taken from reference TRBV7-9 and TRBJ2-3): DTGVSQNPRHKITKRGQNVTFRCDPISEHNRLYWYRQTLGQGPEFLTYFQNEAQLEKSRLLSDRFSAERPKGSFSTLEIQRTEQGDSAMYLCASSFRQNTDTQYFGPGTRLTVL.

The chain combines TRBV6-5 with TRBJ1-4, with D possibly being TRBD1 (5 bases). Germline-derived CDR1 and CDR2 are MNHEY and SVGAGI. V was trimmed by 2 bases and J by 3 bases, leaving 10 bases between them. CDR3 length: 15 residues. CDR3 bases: TGTGCCAGCAGTTACGCGGCAGGGTCTAATGAAAAACTGTTTTTT. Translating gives CASSYAAGSNEKLFF.

In DNA, the CDR3 is TGTGCCAGCACCAGCCTGACAGATACGCAGTATTTT. Translating gives CASTSLTDTQYF. This rearrangement joins TRBV6-1 to TRBJ2-3; no reliable D call. Trimming left V 7 bases short and J 3 bases short, with 8 bases between. The germline CDR1 and CDR2 sequences are MNHNS and SASEGT. The CDR3 sequence is 12 residues long.

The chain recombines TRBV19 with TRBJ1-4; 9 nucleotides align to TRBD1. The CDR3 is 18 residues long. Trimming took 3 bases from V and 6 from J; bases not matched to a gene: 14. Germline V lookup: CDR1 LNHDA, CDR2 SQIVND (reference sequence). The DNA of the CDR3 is TGTGCCAGTAGTATGACGGGACAGGGTGCTCTTCGGGATGAAAAACTGTTTTTT. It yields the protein CASSMTGQGALRDEKLFF.

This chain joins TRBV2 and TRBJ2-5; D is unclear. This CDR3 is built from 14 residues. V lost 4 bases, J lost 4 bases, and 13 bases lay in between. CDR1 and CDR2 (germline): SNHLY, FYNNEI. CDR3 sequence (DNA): TGTGCCAGCAGTGTCTGGGGAAGGAGAGAGACCCAGTACTTC. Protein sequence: CASSVWGRRETQYF.